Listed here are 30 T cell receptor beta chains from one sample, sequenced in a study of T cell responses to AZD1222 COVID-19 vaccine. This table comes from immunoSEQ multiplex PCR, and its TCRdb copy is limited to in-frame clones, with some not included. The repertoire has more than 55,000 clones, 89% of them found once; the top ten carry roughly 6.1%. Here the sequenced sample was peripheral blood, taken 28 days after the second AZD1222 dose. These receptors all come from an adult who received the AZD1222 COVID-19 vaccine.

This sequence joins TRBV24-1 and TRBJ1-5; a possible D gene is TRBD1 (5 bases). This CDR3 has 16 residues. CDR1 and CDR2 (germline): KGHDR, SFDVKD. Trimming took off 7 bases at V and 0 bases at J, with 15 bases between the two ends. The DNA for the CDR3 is TGTGCCACCAGGGACCTACGGGGGTATAGCAATCAGCCCCAGCATTTT. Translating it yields CATRDLRGYSNQPQHF.

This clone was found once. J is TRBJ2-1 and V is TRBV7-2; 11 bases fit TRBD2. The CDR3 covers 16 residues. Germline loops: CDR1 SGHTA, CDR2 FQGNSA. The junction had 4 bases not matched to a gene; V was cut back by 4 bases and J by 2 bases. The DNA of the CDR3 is TGTGCCAGCAGCTCCGAACTAGCGGGAGCCTACAATGAGCAGTTCTTC. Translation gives CASSSELAGAYNEQFF.

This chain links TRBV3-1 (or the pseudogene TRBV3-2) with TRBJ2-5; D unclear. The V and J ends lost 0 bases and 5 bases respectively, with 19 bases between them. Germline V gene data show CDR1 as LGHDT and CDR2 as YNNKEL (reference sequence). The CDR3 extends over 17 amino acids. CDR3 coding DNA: TGTGCCAGCAGCCAAGATCGTCTCAGTGGGAAATGGGAGACCCAGTACTTC. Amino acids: CASSQDRLSGKWETQYF.

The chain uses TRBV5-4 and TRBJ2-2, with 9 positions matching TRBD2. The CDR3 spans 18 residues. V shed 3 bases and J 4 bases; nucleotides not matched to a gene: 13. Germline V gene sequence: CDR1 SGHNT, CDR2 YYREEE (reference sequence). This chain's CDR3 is CASSSPLAGPRATGELFF. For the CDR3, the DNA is TGTGCCAGCAGCTCTCCGCTAGCGGGACCTCGAGCCACCGGGGAGCTGTTTTTT.

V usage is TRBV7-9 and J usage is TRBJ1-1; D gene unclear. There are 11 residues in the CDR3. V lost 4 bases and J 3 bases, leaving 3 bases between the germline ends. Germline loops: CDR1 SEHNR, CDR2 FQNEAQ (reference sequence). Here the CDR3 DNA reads TGTGCCAGCAGCTCCGACACTGAAGCTTTCTTT. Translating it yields CASSSDTEAFF.

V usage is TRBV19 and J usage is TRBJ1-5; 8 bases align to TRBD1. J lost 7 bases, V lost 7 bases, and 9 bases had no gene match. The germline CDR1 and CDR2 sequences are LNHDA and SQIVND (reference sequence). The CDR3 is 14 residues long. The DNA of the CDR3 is TGTGCCAGTACCAGGACAGGGCAAGAGCAGCCCCAGCATTTT. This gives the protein CASTRTGQEQPQHF.

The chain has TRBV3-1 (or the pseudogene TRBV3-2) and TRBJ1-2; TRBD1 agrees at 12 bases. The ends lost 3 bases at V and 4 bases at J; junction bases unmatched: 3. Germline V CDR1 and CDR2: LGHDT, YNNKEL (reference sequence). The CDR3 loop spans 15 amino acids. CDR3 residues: CASSQGTGGVYGYTF. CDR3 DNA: TGTGCCAGCAGCCAGGGGACAGGGGGCGTCTATGGCTACACCTTC.

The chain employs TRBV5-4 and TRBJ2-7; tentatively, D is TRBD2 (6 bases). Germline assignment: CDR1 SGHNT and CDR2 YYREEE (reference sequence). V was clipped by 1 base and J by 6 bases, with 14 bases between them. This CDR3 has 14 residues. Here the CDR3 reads CASSLQVAVSEQYF. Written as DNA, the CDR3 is TGTGCCAGCAGCTTGCAAGTAGCGGTCTCCGAGCAGTACTTC.

CDR3 bases: TGTGCCAGCAGTTATGACGGGGGTGCCTACGAGCAGTACTTC. Protein: CASSYDGGAYEQYF. The rearrangement joins TRBV6-5 to TRBJ2-7; possibly TRBD2 for D (6 bases). CDR1 is MNHEY, CDR2 SVGAGI, per germline. The CDR3 covers 14 residues. Trimming removed 3 bases at V and 2 bases at J, with 11 bases between.

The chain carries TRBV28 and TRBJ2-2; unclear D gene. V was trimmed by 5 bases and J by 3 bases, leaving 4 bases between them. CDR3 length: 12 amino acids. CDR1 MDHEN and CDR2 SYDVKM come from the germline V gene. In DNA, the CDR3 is TGTGCCAGCAGTCCGGACACCGGGGAGCTGTTTTTT. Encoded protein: CASSPDTGELFF. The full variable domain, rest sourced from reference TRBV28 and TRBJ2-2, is DVKVTQSSRYLVKRTGEKVFLECVQDMDHENMFWYRQDPGLGLRLIYFSYDVKMKEKGDIPEGYSVSREKKERFSLILESASTNQTSMYLCASSPDTGELFFGEGSRLTVL.

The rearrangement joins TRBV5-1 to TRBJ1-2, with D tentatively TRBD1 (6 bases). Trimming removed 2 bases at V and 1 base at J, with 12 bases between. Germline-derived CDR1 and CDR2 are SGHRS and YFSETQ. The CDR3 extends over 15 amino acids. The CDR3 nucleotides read TGCGCCAGCAGCTTCGGACAGCTTATTAACTATGGCTACACCTTC. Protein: CASSFGQLINYGYTF. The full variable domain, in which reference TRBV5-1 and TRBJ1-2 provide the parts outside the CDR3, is KAGVTQTPRYLIKTRGQQVTLSCSPISGHRSVSWYQQTPGQGLQFLFEYFSETQRNKGNFPGRFSGRQFSNSRSEMNVSTLELGDSALYLCASSFGQLINYGYTFGSGTRLTVV.

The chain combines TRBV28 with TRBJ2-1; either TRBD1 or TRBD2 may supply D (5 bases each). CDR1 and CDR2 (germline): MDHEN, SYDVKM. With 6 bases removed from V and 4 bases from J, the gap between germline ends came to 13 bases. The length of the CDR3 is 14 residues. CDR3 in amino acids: CASSLGRKYNEQFF. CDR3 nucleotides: TGTGCCAGCAGCCTGGGACGGAAATACAATGAGCAGTTCTTC. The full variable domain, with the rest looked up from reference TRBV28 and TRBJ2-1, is DVKVTQSSRYLVKRTGEKVFLECVQDMDHENMFWYRQDPGLGLRLIYFSYDVKMKEKGDIPEGYSVSREKKERFSLILESASTNQTSMYLCASSLGRKYNEQFFGPGTRLTVL.

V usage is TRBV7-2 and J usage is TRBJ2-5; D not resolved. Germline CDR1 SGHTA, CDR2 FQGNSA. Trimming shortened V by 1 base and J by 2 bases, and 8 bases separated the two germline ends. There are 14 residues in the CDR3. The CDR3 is CASSLGPSQETQYF. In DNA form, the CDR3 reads TGTGCCAGCAGCTTAGGACCCTCTCAAGAGACCCAGTACTTC. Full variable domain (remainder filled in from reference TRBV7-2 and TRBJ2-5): GAGVSQSPSNKVTEKGKDVELRCDPISGHTALYWYRQSLGQGLEFLIYFQGNSAPDKSGLPSDRFSAERTGGSVSTLTIQRTQQEDSAVYLCASSLGPSQETQYFGPGTRLLVL.

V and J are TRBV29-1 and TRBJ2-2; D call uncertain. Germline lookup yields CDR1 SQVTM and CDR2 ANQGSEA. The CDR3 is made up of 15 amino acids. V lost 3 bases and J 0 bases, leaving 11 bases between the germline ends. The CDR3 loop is CSVEVGSTNTGELFF. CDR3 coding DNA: TGCAGCGTTGAGGTCGGCAGTACGAACACCGGGGAGCTGTTTTTT.

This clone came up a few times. CDR3 coding DNA: TGTGCCAGCAGCTTGACAGGGAAGTACGAGCAGTACTTC. This encodes CASSLTGKYEQYF. The genes are TRBV12-3 or TRBV12-4 and TRBJ2-7; 7 bases match TRBD1. The CDR3 is 13 residues long. The V and J ends lost 6 bases and 4 bases, in that order; junction bases with no gene match: 6.

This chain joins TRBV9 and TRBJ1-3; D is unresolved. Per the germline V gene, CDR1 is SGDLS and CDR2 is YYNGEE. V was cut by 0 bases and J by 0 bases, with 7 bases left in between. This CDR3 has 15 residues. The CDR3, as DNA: TGTGCCAGCAGCGTAGAAGGCAGCTCTGGAAACACCATATATTTT. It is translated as CASSVEGSSGNTIYF.

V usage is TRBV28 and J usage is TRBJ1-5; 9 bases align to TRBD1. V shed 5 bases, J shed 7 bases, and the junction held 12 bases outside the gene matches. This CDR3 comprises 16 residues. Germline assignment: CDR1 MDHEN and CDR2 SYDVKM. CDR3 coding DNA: TGTGCCAGCAGTGCTCCTCGGGGACAGGGCCCCCAGCCCCAGCATTTT. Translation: CASSAPRGQGPQPQHF.

The CDR3 spells CASSLSTGGTQYF. CDR3 DNA: TGTGCCAGCAGCTTATCGACAGGCGGGACCCAGTACTTC. The V and J genes are TRBV11-3 and TRBJ2-5; D is perhaps TRBD1 (6 bases). Germline V CDR1 and CDR2: SGHNT, YENEEA. This CDR3 is built from 13 residues. With 2 bases removed from V and 7 bases from J, the gap between germline ends came to 11 bases.

CDR3 sequence reads: CASYSGQGRKQYF. In DNA form, the CDR3 reads TGTGCCAGCTATTCGGGACAGGGGAGAAAGCAGTACTTC. V is TRBV28 and J is TRBJ2-7; the match to TRBD1 covers 10 bases. Germline-derived CDR1 and CDR2 are MDHEN and SYDVKM. V shed 8 bases, J shed 8 bases, and the junction held 9 bases outside the gene matches. The CDR3 covers 13 residues. The full variable domain, completed using reference TRBV28 and TRBJ2-7, is DVKVTQSSRYLVKRTGEKVFLECVQDMDHENMFWYRQDPGLGLRLIYFSYDVKMKEKGDIPEGYSVSREKKERFSLILESASTNQTSMYLCASYSGQGRKQYFGPGTRLTVT.

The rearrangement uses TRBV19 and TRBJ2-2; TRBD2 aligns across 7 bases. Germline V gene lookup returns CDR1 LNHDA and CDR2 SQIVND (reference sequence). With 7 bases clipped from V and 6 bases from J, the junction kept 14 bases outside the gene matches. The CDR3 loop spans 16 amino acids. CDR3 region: CASTPSRTRGSGELFF. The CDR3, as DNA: TGTGCCAGTACCCCCTCTAGGACTAGGGGATCCGGGGAGCTGTTTTTT.

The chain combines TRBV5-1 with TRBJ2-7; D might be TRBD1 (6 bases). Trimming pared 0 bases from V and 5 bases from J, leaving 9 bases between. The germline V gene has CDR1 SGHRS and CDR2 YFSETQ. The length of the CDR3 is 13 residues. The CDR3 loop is CASSLGTANEQYF. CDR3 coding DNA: TGCGCCAGCAGCTTGGGGACAGCAAACGAGCAGTACTTC.

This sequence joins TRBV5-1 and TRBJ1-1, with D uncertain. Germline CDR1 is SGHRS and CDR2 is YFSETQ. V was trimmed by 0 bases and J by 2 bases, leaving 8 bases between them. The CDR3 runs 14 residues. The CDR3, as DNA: TGCGCCAGCAGCTTGGGCGGGCAAAACACTGAAGCTTTCTTT. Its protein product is CASSLGGQNTEAFF.

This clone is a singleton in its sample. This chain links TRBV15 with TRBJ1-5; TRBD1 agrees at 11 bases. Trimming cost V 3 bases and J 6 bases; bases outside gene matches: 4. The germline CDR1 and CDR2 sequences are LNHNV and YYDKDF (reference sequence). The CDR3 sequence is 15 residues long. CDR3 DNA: TGTGCCACCAGCAGGGGGGGGACAGGGGGTCAGCCCCAGCATTTT. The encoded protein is CATSRGGTGGQPQHF.

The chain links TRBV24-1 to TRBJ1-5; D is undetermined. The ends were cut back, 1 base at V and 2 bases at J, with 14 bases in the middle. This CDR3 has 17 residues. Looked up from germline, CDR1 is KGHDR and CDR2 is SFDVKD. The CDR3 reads CATSDFIWGLGNQPQHF. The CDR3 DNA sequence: TGTGCCACCAGTGATTTTATCTGGGGTTTAGGCAATCAGCCCCAGCATTTT.

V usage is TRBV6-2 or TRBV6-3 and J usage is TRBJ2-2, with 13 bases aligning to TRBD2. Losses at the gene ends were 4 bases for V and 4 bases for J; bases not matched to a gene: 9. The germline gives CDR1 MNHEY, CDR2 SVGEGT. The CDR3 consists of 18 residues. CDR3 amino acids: CASSSPTSGGAGTGELFF. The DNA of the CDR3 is TGTGCCAGCAGTTCCCCTACTAGCGGGGGGGCCGGCACCGGGGAGCTGTTTTTT.

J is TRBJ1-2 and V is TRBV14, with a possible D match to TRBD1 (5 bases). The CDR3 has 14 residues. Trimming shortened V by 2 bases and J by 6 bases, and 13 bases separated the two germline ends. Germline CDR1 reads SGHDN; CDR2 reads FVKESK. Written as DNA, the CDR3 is TGTGCCAGCAGCCAAACACGGGGCGTGGATGGCTACACCTTC. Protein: CASSQTRGVDGYTF.

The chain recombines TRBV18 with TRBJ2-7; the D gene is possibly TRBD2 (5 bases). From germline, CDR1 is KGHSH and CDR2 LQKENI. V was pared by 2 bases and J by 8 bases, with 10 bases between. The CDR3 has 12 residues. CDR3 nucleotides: TGTGCCAGCTCACCAATCGGGGATCAGCAGTACTTC. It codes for CASSPIGDQQYF. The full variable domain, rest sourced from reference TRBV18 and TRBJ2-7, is NAGVMQNPRHLVRRRGQEARLRCSPMKGHSHVYWYRQLPEEGLKFMVYLQKENIIDESGMPKERFSAEFPKEGPSILRIQQVVRGDSAAYFCASSPIGDQQYFGPGTRLTVT.

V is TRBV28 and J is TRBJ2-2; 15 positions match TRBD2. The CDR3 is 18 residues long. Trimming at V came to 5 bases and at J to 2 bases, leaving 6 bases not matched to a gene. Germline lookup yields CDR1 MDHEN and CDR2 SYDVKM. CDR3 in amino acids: CASSGTSGGTYNTGELFF. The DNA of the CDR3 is TGTGCCAGCAGTGGGACTAGCGGGGGGACCTATAACACCGGGGAGCTGTTTTTT.

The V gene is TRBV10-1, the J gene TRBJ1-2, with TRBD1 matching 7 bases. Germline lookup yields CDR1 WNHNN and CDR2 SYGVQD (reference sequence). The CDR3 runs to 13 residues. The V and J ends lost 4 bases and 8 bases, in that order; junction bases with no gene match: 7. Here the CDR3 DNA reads TGCGCCAGCAGTGGAGATACAGGGGCCGGCTACACCTTC. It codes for CASSGDTGAGYTF.

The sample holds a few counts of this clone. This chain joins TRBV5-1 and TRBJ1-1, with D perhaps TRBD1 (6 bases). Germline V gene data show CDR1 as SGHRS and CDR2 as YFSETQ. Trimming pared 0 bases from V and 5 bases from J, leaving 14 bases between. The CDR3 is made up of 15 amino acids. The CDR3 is CASSLEGQGLTEAFF. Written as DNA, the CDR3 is TGCGCCAGCAGCTTGGAGGGGCAGGGGCTGACTGAAGCTTTCTTT.